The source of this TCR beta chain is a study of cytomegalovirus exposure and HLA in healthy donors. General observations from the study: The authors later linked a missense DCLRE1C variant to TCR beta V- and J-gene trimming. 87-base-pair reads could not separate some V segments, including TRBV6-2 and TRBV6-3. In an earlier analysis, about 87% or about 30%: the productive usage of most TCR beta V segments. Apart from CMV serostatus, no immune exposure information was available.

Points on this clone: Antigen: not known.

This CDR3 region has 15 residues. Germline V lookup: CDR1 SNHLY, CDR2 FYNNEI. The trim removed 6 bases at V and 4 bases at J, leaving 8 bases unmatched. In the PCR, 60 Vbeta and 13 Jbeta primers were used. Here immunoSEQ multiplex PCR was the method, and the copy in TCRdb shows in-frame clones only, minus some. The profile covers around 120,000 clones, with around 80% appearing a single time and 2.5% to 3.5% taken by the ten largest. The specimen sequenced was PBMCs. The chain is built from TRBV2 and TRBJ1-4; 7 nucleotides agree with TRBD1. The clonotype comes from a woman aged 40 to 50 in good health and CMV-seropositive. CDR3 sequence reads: CASSPRQGVNEKLFF. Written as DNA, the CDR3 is TGTGCCAGCAGCCCAAGACAGGGTGTTAATGAAAAACTGTTTTTT.